This entry features one T cell receptor (beta chain) sequence. Its specificity is not known. This record belongs to a study of response to subunit inactivated influenza vaccine. TCRdb called the RT-PCR reads again in MiXCR, with one record for every CDR3 protein. This table holds approximately 530,000 distinct CDR3 sequences, around 13% found once. Findings and caveats of the study: That few new T cells are recruited by each seasonal influenza vaccination was the authors' suggestion.

The CDR3 length is 17 residues. V was shortened by 3 bases and J by 2 bases, with 19 bases between the two germline ends. The germline V gene has CDR1 SGHDN and CDR2 FVKESK. This receptor was obtained from a man aged 50 to 60 who received an inactivated influenza vaccine. The starting material was PBMCs from blood, obtained roughly 46 days after vaccination. The chain employs TRBV14 and TRBJ2-5, with D uncertain. As DNA, the CDR3 is TGTGCCAGCAGCCAGCTAGGCAGCCAGCTTCTTCAAGAGACCCAGTACTTC. Translation: CASSQLGSQLLQETQYF.